The present T cell receptor (beta chain) was sequenced within a study of blood T cell repertoires in COVID-19. Study in general: Acute-phase and convalescent COVID-19 samples originated in the United States, Italy and Spain. The analysed material was cDNA or gDNA that came from T cells, B-cell-depleted T cells, or PBMCs.

Assignment of participants to cohorts was predicated upon participant-reported clinical history. A COVID-19 case had been met by exposed participants during the 2 weeks before study entry. Using immunoSEQ multiplex PCR, the repertoire was profiled, and TCRdb retains in-frame clones only, with some absent. The sample records 250,000 to 400,000 clones, about 85% being singletons. CDR1 and CDR2 (germline): LGHDT, YNNKEL (reference sequence). V lost 1 base and J lost 7, with 4 bases in between. The CDR3 extends over 11 amino acids. This sequence joins TRBV3-1 (or the pseudogene TRBV3-2) and TRBJ2-5, with unresolved D. The sequenced material came from PBMCs or T cells enriched from blood (not recorded which). This receptor was identified in a woman under 40 who had been exposed to COVID-19. The CDR3 here is CASSQVWTQYF. In DNA form, the CDR3 reads TGTGCCAGCAGCCAAGTATGGACCCAGTACTTC.